The clone carrying this T cell receptor beta chain showed up just a few times. Its target is unknown. Template switching by 5'RACE produced TCR cDNA, adding a universal primer site and UMIs. MiXCR, applied by TCRdb to the 5' RACE reads, yields one record per CDR3 protein. This sample has approximately 180,000 distinct CDR3 sequences, with approximately 6.2% found just once. The data belong to a study of T cells after yellow fever vaccination. On the study more broadly: It was SMART-Seq v4 Ultra Low Input that prepared the fractions with low cell numbers.

General study results and limits: Peaking faster, on day 5 versus 15, the secondary response was nonetheless weaker. Contamination by abundant bulk-population clonotypes could be present in FACS-sorted repertoires.

The V gene lost 9 bases and the J gene lost 2 bases, with 15 bases spanning the gap. The CDR3 is 14 amino acids. From germline, CDR1 is SNHLY and CDR2 FYNNEI. This chain links TRBV2 with TRBJ2-3, with D possibly TRBD2 on 6 matching bases. The source material was CD4+ T cells sorted from PBMCs, sampled on the day of the first yellow fever vaccination. This clonotype was sampled from a man between 18 and 35 years old who received the YFV17D yellow fever vaccine. The DNA of the CDR3 is TGTGCCAGTCAAGCGGGCCTTTCCACAGATACGCAGTATTTT. Translated, it gives CASQAGLSTDTQYF.